Below, 23 T cell receptor beta chains from the same sample are listed, as sequenced in a study of blood T cell repertoires in COVID-19 (TCRdb year 2020). Receptor libraries were prepared by the immunoSEQ multiplex PCR assay. In TCRdb, the immuneACCESS table is reduced to in-frame sequences with V and J assigned. These tables do not hold every clone; where another copy was compared, an unresolved V gene accounts for under half, and the others remain unexplained. The sample records 180,000 or so clones, more than 70% of which are singletons. Just under 8.5% of the sample is taken by the ten largest. The source material was peripheral blood. These receptors came from a woman aged 55-70 years with acute or convalescent COVID-19.

The chain has TRBV5-1 and TRBJ2-7; TRBD2 matches 8 bases. Looked up from germline, CDR1 is SGHRS and CDR2 is YFSETQ. This CDR3 is 16 amino acids long. Trimming at V came to 0 bases and at J to 4 bases, leaving 9 bases not matched to a gene. CDR3 loop: CASSLEAGSGTYEQYF. The CDR3 DNA sequence: TGCGCCAGCAGCTTGGAGGCGGGTAGCGGGACGTACGAGCAGTACTTC.

The chain joins TRBV18 to TRBJ2-1, with 7 positions matching TRBD2. CDR1 is KGHSH and CDR2 is LQKENI in the germline V gene. CDR3 length: 15 amino acids. With V trimmed by 1 base and J by 1 base, 1 base remained unmatched. In nucleotides, the CDR3 is TGTGCCAGCTCACCACGGCGGGAGTCCTACAATGAGCAGTTCTTC. Translating gives CASSPRRESYNEQFF.

This clone was recorded only once. V usage is TRBV29-1 and J usage is TRBJ1-1, with 11 bases fitting TRBD1. The CDR3 contains 14 residues. The V and J ends lost 6 bases and 3 bases, in that order; junction bases with no gene match: 6. The germline CDR1 and CDR2 sequences are SQVTM and ANQGSEA. CDR3 sequence: CSVKDRGLDTEAFF. Here the CDR3 DNA reads TGCAGCGTAAAGGACAGGGGGCTCGACACTGAAGCTTTCTTT.

V is TRBV4-2 and J is TRBJ2-2; 9 positions match TRBD2. Trimming took 3 bases from V and 5 from J; bases not matched to a gene: 7. Per germline, CDR1 LGHNA and CDR2 YNFKEQ. This CDR3 spans 16 amino acids. The CDR3 reads CASSHTTSGLTGELFF. The CDR3 DNA reads as TGTGCCAGCAGCCACACGACTAGCGGACTAACCGGGGAGCTGTTTTTT.

The chain combines TRBV5-5 with TRBJ2-5, with TRBD2 as a possible D gene (6 bases). Germline V lookup: CDR1 SGHKS, CDR2 YYEKEE (reference sequence). This CDR3 region has 14 residues. Trimming left V 4 bases short and J 5 bases short, with 15 bases between. CDR3 sequence: CASSGREPRETQYF. DNA of the CDR3: TGTGCCAGCAGCGGCCGGGAGCCCCGGGAGACCCAGTACTTC.

This chain connects TRBV3-1 (or the pseudogene TRBV3-2) to TRBJ1-1; D ambiguous. The CDR3 covers 13 residues. Trimming took 2 bases from V and 0 from J, leaving 4 bases between them. From germline, CDR1 is LGHDT and CDR2 YNNKEL (reference sequence). This CDR3 is CASSQQMNTEAFF. CDR3 nucleotides: TGTGCCAGCAGCCAACAGATGAACACTGAAGCTTTCTTT.

The chain joins TRBV3-1 (or the pseudogene TRBV3-2) to TRBJ2-7; 11 bases map to TRBD2. The CDR3 totals 16 residues. CDR1 LGHDT and CDR2 YNNKEL come from the germline V gene (reference sequence). After removal of 0 bases from V and 6 bases from J, the junction contained 7 bases not matched to a gene. CDR3: CASSQDRLAGGGEQYF. CDR3 sequence (DNA): TGTGCCAGCAGCCAAGATAGGCTAGCGGGAGGTGGCGAGCAGTACTTC.

The chain joins TRBV7-9 to TRBJ2-1; TRBD2 agrees at 10 bases. The CDR3 totals 16 residues. Germline CDR1 SEHNR, CDR2 FQNEAQ (reference sequence). With V trimmed by 5 bases and J by 4 bases, 8 bases remained unmatched. The CDR3: CASSHRLAGLYNEQFF. The CDR3 region has the DNA TGTGCCAGCAGCCACCGACTAGCGGGTTTATACAATGAGCAGTTCTTC.

This rearrangement joins TRBV7-2 to TRBJ2-7; tentative D call: TRBD2 (6 bases). The V end was cut by 3 bases, the J end by 4 bases, with 13 bases between. In germline, CDR1 is SGHTA, CDR2 FQGNSA. There are 14 residues in the CDR3. CDR3 nucleotides: TGTGCCAGCAGCTTTACCGGGACTCAATACGAGCAGTACTTC. Its translation is CASSFTGTQYEQYF.

The chain uses TRBV7-3 and TRBJ2-5; D possibly corresponds to TRBD2 (6 bases). V was shortened by 4 bases and J by 5 bases, with 17 bases between the two germline ends. Germline lookup yields CDR1 SGHTA and CDR2 FQGTGA. The CDR3 consists of 15 residues. The CDR3 coding sequence is TGTGCCAGCAGCTCCTCGGGGGTCGGGAGTGAGACCCAGTACTTC. Its translation is CASSSSGVGSETQYF.

J is TRBJ2-5 and V is TRBV30, with 8 bases aligning to TRBD1. The ends lost 2 bases at V and 2 bases at J; junction bases unmatched: 7. There are 15 residues in the CDR3. Germline lookup yields CDR1 GTSNPN and CDR2 SVGIG (reference sequence). This CDR3 is CAWSTGQGGQETQYF. The CDR3 DNA reads TGTGCCTGGAGTACCGGACAGGGAGGACAAGAGACCCAGTACTTC.

The chain joins TRBV14 to TRBJ2-6; D is possibly TRBD2 (5 bases). The germline V gene has CDR1 SGHDN and CDR2 FVKESK. The CDR3 runs 15 residues. Trimming stripped 4 bases from V and 2 bases from J, with 9 bases between. The CDR3 region is CASSLIGAGANVLTF. The CDR3 DNA reads as TGTGCCAGCAGCCTCATCGGGGCTGGGGCCAACGTCCTGACTTTC.

The chain has TRBV2 and TRBJ1-5, with D tentatively TRBD1 (5 bases). Germline assignment: CDR1 SNHLY and CDR2 FYNNEI. The CDR3 loop spans 14 amino acids. Trimming took 5 bases from V and 0 from J, leaving 8 bases between them. Written as DNA, the CDR3 is TGTGCCAGCAGTTATGGACATAGCAATCAGCCCCAGCATTTT. It encodes CASSYGHSNQPQHF. Full variable domain (missing parts from reference TRBV2 and TRBJ1-5): EPEVTQTPSHQVTQMGQEVILRCVPISNHLYFYWYRQILGQKVEFLVSFYNNEISEKSEIFDDQFSVERPDGSNFTLKIRSTKLEDSAMYFCASSYGHSNQPQHFGDGTRLSIL.

The rearrangement links TRBV28 to TRBJ1-2; D uncertain. This CDR3 is built from 13 residues. Trimming left V 5 bases short and J 0 bases short, with 7 bases between. Germline V CDR1 and CDR2: MDHEN, SYDVKM. The DNA of the CDR3 is TGTGCCAGCAGTCCTAGTTCTAACTATGGCTACACCTTC. It codes for CASSPSSNYGYTF.

The rearrangement joins TRBV7-2 to TRBJ1-2; tentative D call: TRBD1 (5 bases). Trimming shortened V by 2 bases and J by 4 bases, and 14 bases separated the two germline ends. The length of the CDR3 is 15 residues. Germline V gene sequence: CDR1 SGHTA, CDR2 FQGNSA. The CDR3 bases are TGTGCCAGCAGCTTAAGTCTGGGGCGGACCTATGGCTACACCTTC. Amino acid sequence: CASSLSLGRTYGYTF.

The chain carries TRBV3-1 (or the pseudogene TRBV3-2) and TRBJ1-3; D not resolved. The CDR3 extends over 14 amino acids. Germline loops: CDR1 LGHDT, CDR2 YNNKEL (reference sequence). V lost 8 bases and J 4 bases, leaving 15 bases between the germline ends. Written as DNA, the CDR3 is TGTGCCAGCCACCCCGGTACAGAAGGAAACACCATATATTTT. The encoded protein is CASHPGTEGNTIYF.

This rearrangement joins TRBV4-1 to TRBJ1-3, with no clear D. Germline V CDR1 and CDR2: MGHRA, YSYEKL. The length of the CDR3 is 15 residues. V was pared by 3 bases and J by 0 bases, with 9 bases between. The CDR3 bases are TGCGCCAGCAGCCAGCCGCCCGGCTCTGGAAACACCATATATTTT. It encodes CASSQPPGSGNTIYF.

This sequence joins TRBV27 and TRBJ2-7; 8 bases are shared with TRBD1. The junction had 2 bases not matched to a gene; V was cut back by 6 bases and J by 1 base. Germline V gene sequence: CDR1 MNHEY, CDR2 SMNVEV (reference sequence). The CDR3 extends over 13 amino acids. The CDR3 nucleotides are TGTGCCAGCAGCACAGGGGGTTCCTACGAGCAGTACTTC. Amino acids: CASSTGGSYEQYF.

The chain combines TRBV5-4 with TRBJ1-6, with 9 bases matching TRBD1. With 0 bases clipped from V and 13 bases from J, the junction kept 11 bases outside the gene matches. The CDR3 consists of 16 residues. Germline values: CDR1 SGHNT, CDR2 YYREEE (reference sequence). CDR3 DNA: TGTGCCAGCAGCTTGGGTTTGGGACAGGGCTTGGGGCCCCTCCACTTT. Protein sequence: CASSLGLGQGLGPLHF.

This chain connects TRBV7-6 to TRBJ2-3; TRBD2 aligns across 8 bases. The CDR3 is 16 amino acids. V was pared by 9 bases and J by 5 bases, with 16 bases of the junction left unmatched. CDR1 and CDR2 (germline): SGHVS, FNYEAQ. The CDR3 DNA sequence: TGTGCCAGTACCTGGGGGGCGGGAGGAACGGGAGATACGCAGTATTTT. This encodes CASTWGAGGTGDTQYF.

This chain uses TRBV3-1 (or the pseudogene TRBV3-2) with TRBJ1-1; 7 nucleotides match TRBD1. CDR3 length equals 14 residues. CDR1 and CDR2 (germline): LGHDT, YNNKEL (reference sequence). Germline trimming cut 2 bases from V and 1 base from J; bases unmatched to any gene: 1. Here the CDR3 reads CASSQQGGNTEAFF. The CDR3 DNA follows: TGTGCCAGCAGCCAACAGGGGGGGAACACTGAAGCTTTCTTT.

The chain carries TRBV6-2 or TRBV6-3 and TRBJ2-1; the match to TRBD1 covers 11 bases. J gave up 6 bases and V 8 bases, and 9 bases lay outside the gene matches. Germline-derived CDR1 and CDR2 are MNHEY and SVGEGT. The CDR3 covers 15 residues. CDR3 protein: CASRPPGTGGNEQFF. CDR3 bases: TGTGCCAGCCGCCCCCCCGGGACAGGGGGCAATGAGCAGTTCTTC.

This chain links TRBV6-6 with TRBJ2-2; 14 bases map to TRBD2. Per germline, CDR1 MNHNY and CDR2 SVGAGI (reference sequence). Losses at the gene ends were 6 bases for V and 6 bases for J; bases not matched to a gene: 3. This CDR3 has 15 residues. Written as DNA, the CDR3 is TGTGCCAGCAGGGGACTAGCGGGAGATGCCGGGGAGCTGTTTTTT. As protein: CASRGLAGDAGELFF.